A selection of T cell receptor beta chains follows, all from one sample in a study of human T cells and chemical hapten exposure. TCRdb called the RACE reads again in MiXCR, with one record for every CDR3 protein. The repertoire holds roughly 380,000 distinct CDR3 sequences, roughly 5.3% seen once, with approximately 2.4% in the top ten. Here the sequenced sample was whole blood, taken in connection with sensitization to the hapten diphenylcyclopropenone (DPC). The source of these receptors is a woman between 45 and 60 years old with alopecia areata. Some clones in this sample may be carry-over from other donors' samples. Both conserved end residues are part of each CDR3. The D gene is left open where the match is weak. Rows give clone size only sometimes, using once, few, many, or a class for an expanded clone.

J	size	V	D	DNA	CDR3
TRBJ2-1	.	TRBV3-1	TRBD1	TGTGCCAGCAGCTACGGGGACAGCTCCTACAATGAGCAGTTCTTC	CASSYGDSSYNEQFF
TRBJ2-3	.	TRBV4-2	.	TGTGCCAGCAGCCAAGATAGTAGTCCAGCAGATACGCAGTATTTT	CASSQDSSPADTQYF
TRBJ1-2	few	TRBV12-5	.	TGTGCTAGTGGTTTTAGAGCGACTAACTATGGCTACACCTTC	CASGFRATNYGYTF
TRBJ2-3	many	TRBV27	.	TGTGCCAGCTGGAGTAGGAGCACAGATACGCAGTATTTT	CASWSRSTDTQYF
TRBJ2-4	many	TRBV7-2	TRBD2	TGTGCCAGCAGCTTTGGACTAGCGGGGGGGCTTGAGTCCCTAGCCAAAAACATTCAGTACTTC	CASSFGLAGGLESLAKNIQYF
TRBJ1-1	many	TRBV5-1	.	TGCGCCAGCAGCTTGGGCAGGGTAGAGACTGAAGCTTTCTTT	CASSLGRVETEAFF
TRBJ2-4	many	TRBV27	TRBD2	TGTGCCAGCAGTACCCCCGGACTAGCTAGAGGCAAAAACATTCAGTACTTC	CASSTPGLARGKNIQYF
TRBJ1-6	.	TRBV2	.	TGTGCCAGCAGTCCCACAGGGAATCCCCTCCACTTT	CASSPTGNPLHF
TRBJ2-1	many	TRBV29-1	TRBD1	TGCAGCGTTGTACTATTGACAGGGGCGACGGGGAATGAGCAGTTCTTC	CSVVLLTGATGNEQFF
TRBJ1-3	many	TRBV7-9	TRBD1	TGTGCCAGCAGCGCAGGGGGCAGCTCTGGAAACACCATATATTTT	CASSAGGSSGNTIYF
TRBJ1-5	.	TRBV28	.	TGTGCCAGCAGTGAGGCCGGAAATCAGCCCCAGCATTTT	CASSEAGNQPQHF
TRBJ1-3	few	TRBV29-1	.	TGCAGCGTTGAGGGGTATGGAAACACCATATATTTT	CSVEGYGNTIYF
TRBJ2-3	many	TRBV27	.	TGTGCCAGCAGTTTATTCACTCATAGCACAGATACGCAGTATTTT	CASSLFTHSTDTQYF
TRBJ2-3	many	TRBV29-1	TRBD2	TGCAGCGTTGATGGCGGGGGGGCCACGCAGTATTTT	CSVDGGGATQYF
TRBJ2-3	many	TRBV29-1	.	TGCAGCGTTGATGGGGGGCCAGATACGCAGTATTTT	CSVDGGPDTQYF
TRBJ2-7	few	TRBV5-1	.	TGCGCCAGCAGGAAGGAAACAGCCTACTACGAGCAGTACTTC	CASRKETAYYEQYF
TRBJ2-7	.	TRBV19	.	TGTGCCAGTAGTATAGTTGGGGGGATTCCCTACGAGCAGTACTTC	CASSIVGGIPYEQYF
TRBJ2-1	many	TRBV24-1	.	TGTGCCACCAGTGACGGCGGGATAAATGAGCAGTTCTTC	CATSDGGINEQFF
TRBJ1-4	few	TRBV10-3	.	TGTGCCATCAGTGGAGGAAAGGCGAATGAAAAACTGTTTTTT	CAISGGKANEKLFF
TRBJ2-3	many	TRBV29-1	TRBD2	TGCAGCACCATTACCGGGACTAGCGGGGGATTGAGGGATACGCAGTATTTT	CSTITGTSGGLRDTQYF
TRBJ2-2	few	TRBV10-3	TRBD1	TGTGCCACCAGAGACGACAGGGCCGGCACCGGGGAGCTGTTTTTT	CATRDDRAGTGELFF
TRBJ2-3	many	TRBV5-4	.	TGTGCCAGCAGCTCCCCTGGGGGGTACACAGATACGCAGTATTTT	CASSSPGGYTDTQYF
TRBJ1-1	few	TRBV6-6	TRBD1	TGTGCCAGCAGCCCTGGACAGGCCCACACTGAAGCTTTCTTT	CASSPGQAHTEAFF
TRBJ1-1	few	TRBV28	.	TGTGCCAGCAACAGGAACACTGAAGCTTTCTTT	CASNRNTEAFF
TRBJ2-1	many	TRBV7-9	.	TGTGCCAGCAGCCTCTCGCACTCTCTAACGGACTATTTTCGCGAGCAGTTCTTC	CASSLSHSLTDYFREQFF
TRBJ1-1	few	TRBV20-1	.	TGCAGTGCTCGCGCGCAGGGGCGGATGAACACTGAAGCTTTCTTT	CSARAQGRMNTEAFF
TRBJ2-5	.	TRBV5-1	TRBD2	TGCGCCAGCAACACAGCGGGAGAAGAGACCCAGTACTTC	CASNTAGEETQYF
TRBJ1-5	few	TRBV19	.	TGTGCCAGTAGTATCCAAGGGAGTAGGAGCAATCAGCCCCAGCATTTT	CASSIQGSRSNQPQHF
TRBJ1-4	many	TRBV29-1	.	TGCAGCGTTCAGGGAGGGAATGAAAAACTGTTTTTT	CSVQGGNEKLFF
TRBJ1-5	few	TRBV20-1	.	TGCAGTGCTAGAGACGGGGGGGAATATCAGCCCCAGCATTTT	CSARDGGEYQPQHF
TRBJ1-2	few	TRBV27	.	TGTGCCAGCAGCCCTTTGAGGTCAGGGGTCAACTATGGCTACACCTTC	CASSPLRSGVNYGYTF
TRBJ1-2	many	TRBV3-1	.	TGTGCCAGCAGCCAATCTTCCGGAGACTATGGCTACACCTTC	CASSQSSGDYGYTF
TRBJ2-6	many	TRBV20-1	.	TGCAGTGCTAGTTCCCAGATTGCGGGGCCTCGGGTCCTGACTTTC	CSASSQIAGPRVLTF
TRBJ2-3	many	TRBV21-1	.	TGTGCCAGCAGCAAAGGACAGGGTCCAGATACGCAGTATTTT	CASSKGQGPDTQYF
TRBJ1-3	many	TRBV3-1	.	TGTGCCAGCAGCCAAGATGCCAGTACCGGAAACACCATATATTTT	CASSQDASTGNTIYF
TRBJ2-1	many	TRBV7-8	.	TGTGCCAGCAGCTTTTATTACGGGAATGAGCAGTTCTTC	CASSFYYGNEQFF
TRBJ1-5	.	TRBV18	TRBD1	TGTGCCAGCTCATCGGACAGGGAGGTACCCCAGCATTTT	CASSSDREVPQHF
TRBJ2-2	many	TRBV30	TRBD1	TGTGCCTGGAGTAGGGACAGCCTTACCGGGGAGCTGTTTTTT	CAWSRDSLTGELFF
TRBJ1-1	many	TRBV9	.	TGTGCCAGCAGCGTAGTAATGGGACCCACTGAAGCTTTCTTT	CASSVVMGPTEAFF
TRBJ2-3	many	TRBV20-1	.	TGCAGTGCTAGAGTTGAAGGGACAGATACGCAGTATTTT	CSARVEGTDTQYF